The TCR beta chain described here comes from a study of blood T cell repertoires in COVID-19. Produced via immunoSEQ multiplex PCR; TCRdb's table is partial and in-frame only. The sample lists a few hundred thousand clones, 90% to 95% occurring once. Recruitment covered some 25 US areas and drew participants whose ages spanned about 18 to 100 years. Self-reported history from a screening survey and questionnaire set each donor's cohort. The source of this sequence is a human donor in a cohort exposed to, infected with or recovered from COVID-19 (not recorded which). The donor label of this sample is uncertain. Material: PBMCs or T cells enriched from blood (not recorded which).

The CDR3 is CASSLGANEKLFF. In DNA form, the CDR3 reads TGCGCCAGCAGCTTAGGAGCTAATGAAAAACTGTTTTTT. This sequence joins TRBV5-1 and TRBJ1-4; no clear D gene. CDR3 size: 13 residues. The V gene's germline CDR1 is SGHRS and CDR2 YFSETQ. V lost 2 bases and J lost 3, with 5 bases in between. Variable domain in full (rest from reference TRBV5-1 and TRBJ1-4): KAGVTQTPRYLIKTRGQQVTLSCSPISGHRSVSWYQQTPGQGLQFLFEYFSETQRNKGNFPGRFSGRQFSNSRSEMNVSTLELGDSALYLCASSLGANEKLFFGSGTQLSVL.